A single sample is the source of the 11 T cell receptor beta chains below, sequenced in a study of T cells in Graves' hyperthyroidism and ophthalmopathy. The source material, RNA transcripts, was used to amplify TCR beta CDR3 regions. HTBI primers were employed in a first-round RT-PCR of the TCR CDR3. TCRdb reprocessed the multiplex PCR reads via MiXCR and lists one record per CDR3 protein. The sample carries about 530,000 distinct CDR3 sequences, roughly 17% recorded once. Sequencing input: blood. The origin of the receptors is a woman aged 18-29 years with Graves' ophthalmopathy.

There are many counts of this clonotype. This chain joins TRBV12-3 or TRBV12-4 and TRBJ1-6; D gene uncertain. V was cut by 4 bases and J by 9 bases, with 19 bases left in between. CDR3 length equals 16 residues. The CDR3 region has the DNA TGTGCCAGCAGTTCAAGACTCGACACCCTCAGTTCACCCCTCCACTTT. Encoded protein: CASSSRLDTLSSPLHF.

This clonotype was detected only a few times. The chain is built from TRBV6-1 and TRBJ2-1; 14 nucleotides match TRBD2. Per germline, CDR1 MNHNS and CDR2 SASEGT. Unmatched junction bases numbered 11, after V lost 6 bases and J lost 7 bases. The CDR3 is made up of 17 amino acids. The DNA of the CDR3 is TGTGCCAGCAGGGAACGGACTAGCGGGAGGCTGGGTAATGAGCAGTTCTTC. This encodes CASRERTSGRLGNEQFF.

This clonotype occurred a few times. V gene TRBV9 combines with J gene TRBJ2-7; D remains unclear. Germline V gives CDR1 SGDLS, CDR2 YYNGEE. CDR3 length equals 14 residues. V lost 3 bases, J lost 7 bases, and 17 bases lay in between. The CDR3 loop reads CASSASVVDGEQYF. In DNA form, the CDR3 reads TGTGCCAGCAGCGCGTCGGTTGTGGATGGTGAGCAGTACTTC.

The rearrangement joins TRBV11-2 to TRBJ2-5; D gene ambiguous. The V end lost 5 bases, the J end lost 5 bases, and 12 bases lay between the germline ends. The CDR3 loop spans 13 amino acids. CDR1 and CDR2 (germline): SGHAT, FQNNGV. The CDR3 here is CASSLSLVETQYF. The CDR3 nucleotides read TGTGCCAGCAGCCTTTCCCTCGTGGAGACCCAGTACTTC. Based on the CDR3 plus reference TRBV11-2 and TRBJ2-5, the full variable domain is EAGVAQSPRYKIIEKRQSVAFWCNPISGHATLYWYQQILGQGPKLLIQFQNNGVVDDSQLPKDRFSAERLKGVDSTLKIQPAKLEDSAVYLCASSLSLVETQYFGPGTRLLVL.

V gene TRBV4-1 combines with J gene TRBJ2-7, with D possibly called TRBD1 or TRBD2 (6 bases each). V lost 0 bases, J lost 5 bases, and 14 bases lay in between. Per germline, CDR1 MGHRA and CDR2 YSYEKL. CDR3 length: 15 residues. The CDR3 nucleotides read TGCGCCAGCAGCCAAGATCCGGCAGGGGAGGACGAGCAGTACTTC. Its translation is CASSQDPAGEDEQYF.

This clonotype was seen many times. The chain uses TRBV27 and TRBJ1-5; D gene unclear. The germline V gene encodes CDR1 MNHEY and CDR2 SMNVEV (reference sequence). This CDR3 region has 14 residues. Trimming cost V 6 bases and J 0 bases, with 9 bases left between them. The CDR3 sequence: CASRDVYSNQPQHF. The DNA for the CDR3 is TGTGCCAGCAGAGACGTTTATAGCAATCAGCCCCAGCATTTT.

Ten or more counts support this clonotype. This chain uses TRBV20-1 with TRBJ2-7; D tentatively reads TRBD1 or TRBD2 (6 bases each). CDR3 length: 16 amino acids. V shed 0 bases and J shed 5 bases, with 20 bases lying between them. CDR1 and CDR2 (germline): DFQATT, SNEGSKA (reference sequence). CDR3: CSARDQGGTRSDEQYF. CDR3 sequence (DNA): TGCAGTGCTAGAGATCAAGGGGGGACTCGATCGGACGAGCAGTACTTC.

The sample holds many counts of this clonotype. This rearrangement joins TRBV7-2 to TRBJ2-7; TRBD1 aligns across 8 bases. J was trimmed by 3 bases and V by 2 bases; bases with no gene match: 3. Germline lookup yields CDR1 SGHTA and CDR2 FQGNSA. CDR3 length: 14 residues. CDR3: CASSLRGQDYEQYF. The CDR3 region has the DNA TGTGCCAGCAGCTTAAGGGGACAGGACTACGAGCAGTACTTC.

This clonotype was counted ten times or more. V and J are TRBV28 and TRBJ1-1; D gene uncertain. V was trimmed by 3 bases and J by 4 bases, leaving 6 bases between them. Germline-derived CDR1 and CDR2 are MDHEN and SYDVKM. This CDR3 has 12 residues. In DNA form, the CDR3 reads TGTGCCAGCAGTTTGATGGGCACTGAAGCTTTCTTT. Protein: CASSLMGTEAFF.

This clonotype occurred once. The chain recombines TRBV9 with TRBJ2-1, with D perhaps matching TRBD2 (6 bases). This CDR3 spans 14 amino acids. Germline-derived CDR1 and CDR2 are SGDLS and YYNGEE. The V and J ends lost 2 bases and 1 base respectively, with 7 bases between them. This CDR3 reads CASSVSGSYNEQFF. In DNA, the CDR3 is TGTGCCAGCAGCGTCAGCGGGTCCTACAATGAGCAGTTCTTC.

This clonotype has at least ten counts. V usage is TRBV27 and J usage is TRBJ2-6; D remains ambiguous. This CDR3 is built from 13 residues. In germline, CDR1 is MNHEY, CDR2 SMNVEV (reference sequence). V was cut by 5 bases and J by 4 bases, with 6 bases left in between. The DNA of the CDR3 is TGTGCCAGCAGTCCCCGGGGGGCCAACGTCCTGACTTTC. It translates to CASSPRGANVLTF.